Listed below are T cell receptor beta chains from one sample, sequenced in a study of chemoradiotherapy in HPV16-positive cancers. Sequenced by immunoSEQ multiplex PCR; TCRdb stores in-frame clones only, minus some. Of around 16,000 clones in the sample, more than 75% were seen once. This material was collected from a patient who underwent chemoradiotherapy. These receptors all stem from a human donor with HPV-associated anogenital cancer. Both conserved end residues are part of each CDR3. The order of the fields is clone size, D gene, J gene, V gene, CDR3 protein, CDR3 DNA. D genes are given only for firm matches. The listing skips clone size in some rows; elsewhere it reads once, few, many or a size class.

abundance: once; d_gene: TRBD2; j_gene: TRBJ2-2; v_gene: TRBV18; CDR3aa: CASSPLPGLTTNTGELFF; CDR3nt: TGTGCCAGCTCACCATTACCGGGACTAACTACGAACACCGGGGAGCTGTTTTTT
abundance: once; d_gene: -; j_gene: TRBJ2-2; v_gene: TRBV2; CDR3aa: CASSPAGGIAGELFF; CDR3nt: TGTGCCAGCAGTCCAGCTGGGGGTATCGCCGGGGAGCTGTTTTTT
abundance: -; d_gene: TRBD1; j_gene: TRBJ2-7; v_gene: TRBV2; CDR3aa: CASGRQGGTYEQYF; CDR3nt: TGTGCCAGCGGTAGACAGGGGGGGACCTACGAGCAGTACTTC
abundance: few; d_gene: -; j_gene: TRBJ1-1; v_gene: TRBV29-1; CDR3aa: CSGKLGTEAFF; CDR3nt: TGCAGCGGTAAATTGGGAACTGAAGCTTTCTTT
abundance: -; d_gene: -; j_gene: TRBJ1-3; v_gene: TRBV7-9; CDR3aa: CASSDRESGGNTIYF; CDR3nt: TGTGCCAGCAGCGACCGGGAATCCGGAGGAAACACCATATATTTT
abundance: -; d_gene: TRBD1; j_gene: TRBJ1-1; v_gene: TRBV4-2; CDR3aa: CASSPTDRGGEAFF; CDR3nt: TGTGCCAGCAGCCCAACTGACAGGGGAGGGGAAGCTTTCTTT
abundance: -; d_gene: -; j_gene: TRBJ2-5; v_gene: TRBV5-1; CDR3aa: CASSLAPGNSETQYF; CDR3nt: TGCGCCAGCAGCTTGGCCCCAGGGAATTCGGAGACCCAGTACTTC
abundance: -; d_gene: -; j_gene: TRBJ2-3; v_gene: TRBV19; CDR3aa: CASSPRATDTQYF; CDR3nt: TGTGCCAGTAGCCCACGGGCCACAGATACGCAGTATTTT
abundance: -; d_gene: TRBD1; j_gene: TRBJ1-6; v_gene: TRBV6-1; CDR3aa: CASTQGGWGSPLHF; CDR3nt: TGTGCCAGCACCCAGGGGGGCTGGGGTTCACCCCTCCACTTT
abundance: -; d_gene: -; j_gene: TRBJ1-5; v_gene: TRBV28; CDR3aa: CASSSIPTGEPISNQPQHF; CDR3nt: TGTGCCAGCAGTTCAATTCCGACAGGAGAACCCATTAGCAATCAGCCCCAGCATTTT
abundance: -; d_gene: -; j_gene: TRBJ2-2; v_gene: TRBV7-9; CDR3aa: CASSLGLANPGELFF; CDR3nt: TGTGCCAGCAGCTTAGGCCTAGCGAACCCCGGGGAGCTGTTTTTT
abundance: -; d_gene: -; j_gene: TRBJ2-1; v_gene: TRBV2; CDR3aa: CASSIGVGNEQFF; CDR3nt: TGTGCCAGCAGCATCGGGGTGGGGAATGAGCAGTTCTTC
abundance: -; d_gene: -; j_gene: TRBJ2-7; v_gene: TRBV7-9; CDR3aa: CASSLAQGSYYEQYF; CDR3nt: TGTGCCAGCAGCTTAGCGCAGGGCAGCTACTACGAGCAGTACTTC
abundance: -; d_gene: -; j_gene: TRBJ1-1; v_gene: TRBV29-1; CDR3aa: CSVEDIMNTEAFF; CDR3nt: TGCAGCGTTGAAGACATAATGAACACTGAAGCTTTCTTT
abundance: -; d_gene: -; j_gene: TRBJ2-5; v_gene: TRBV11-2; CDR3aa: CASSLEEETQYF; CDR3nt: TGTGCCAGCAGCTTAGAAGAAGAGACCCAGTACTTC
abundance: -; d_gene: -; j_gene: TRBJ2-7; v_gene: TRBV5-1; CDR3aa: CASSWDRDYEQYF; CDR3nt: TGCGCCAGCAGCTGGGACCGAGACTACGAGCAGTACTTC
abundance: -; d_gene: TRBD2; j_gene: TRBJ2-5; v_gene: TRBV9; CDR3aa: CASSVGSSGETQYF; CDR3nt: TGTGCCAGCAGCGTAGGGAGTAGCGGGGAGACCCAGTACTTC